The next 14 T cell receptor beta chains were all read from a single sample in a study of cytomegalovirus exposure and HLA in healthy donors. The PCR had 60 Vbeta and 13 Jbeta primers. TCRdb keeps only in-frame clones here, not all; method: immunoSEQ multiplex PCR. Counted here are around 130,000 clones, roughly 80% occurring once; the ten biggest clones make up over 2%. The sequencing input was PBMCs. These receptors all stem from a woman aged 40 to 50 in good health and CMV-seropositive.

V is TRBV5-4 and J is TRBJ1-1, with D possibly being TRBD1 (6 bases). Germline CDR1 is SGHNT and CDR2 is YYREEE (reference sequence). V was trimmed by 8 bases and J by 0 bases, leaving 11 bases between them. The length of the CDR3 is 13 residues. The CDR3 sequence: CASRGAVNTEAFF. As DNA, the CDR3 is TGTGCCAGTCGGGGGGCGGTGAACACTGAAGCTTTCTTT.

The V gene is TRBV25-1, the J gene TRBJ2-5, with D possibly TRBD2 on 6 matching bases. Trimming removed 5 bases from V and 3 bases from J, with 16 bases in between. The CDR3 runs to 15 residues. CDR1 is MGHDK, CDR2 SYGVNS, per germline. The CDR3 DNA sequence: TGTGCCAGCAGTCCCCATTTGGGGGGAAAAGAGACCCAGTACTTC. It specifies CASSPHLGGKETQYF.

This clone has a count of ten or more. The rearrangement joins TRBV7-9 to TRBJ2-6; D unclear. The V end was cut by 5 bases, the J end by 4 bases, with 9 bases between. The CDR3 is made up of 14 amino acids. The germline V gene has CDR1 SEHNR and CDR2 FQNEAQ (reference sequence). Written as DNA, the CDR3 is TGTGCCAGCAGCCCAGTACAGGGGGCCAACGTCCTGACTTTC. Protein sequence: CASSPVQGANVLTF.

This chain uses TRBV5-4 with TRBJ1-1, with D hard to call. Trimming took off 1 base at V and 4 bases at J, with 5 bases between the two ends. Looked up from germline, CDR1 is SGHNT and CDR2 is YYREEE (reference sequence). This CDR3 region has 12 residues. CDR3 protein: CASSLPLTEAFF. CDR3 in DNA: TGTGCCAGCAGCTTGCCCCTCACTGAAGCTTTCTTT.

The gene calls are TRBV10-3 and TRBJ1-1, with 9 bases identical to TRBD1. Germline-derived CDR1 and CDR2 are ENHRY and SYGVKD. The CDR3 extends over 14 amino acids. V was clipped by 10 bases and J by 3 bases; unmatched bases: 9. CDR3 sequence reads: CATTGGQGYTEAFF. DNA of the CDR3: TGTGCCACCACCGGGGGACAGGGATACACTGAAGCTTTCTTT.

In its sample, this clone was seen a few times. In DNA, the CDR3 is TGCGCCAGCAGCTTGTCACGACAGATCACCGGGGAGCTGTTTTTT. This gives the protein CASSLSRQITGELFF. The chain recombines TRBV5-1 with TRBJ2-2, with a possible D match to TRBD1 (5 bases). Germline V gene sequence: CDR1 SGHRS, CDR2 YFSETQ. This CDR3 has 15 amino acids. V lost 1 base and J lost 4, with 11 bases in between. The full variable domain, with the rest looked up from reference TRBV5-1 and TRBJ2-2, is KAGVTQTPRYLIKTRGQQVTLSCSPISGHRSVSWYQQTPGQGLQFLFEYFSETQRNKGNFPGRFSGRQFSNSRSEMNVSTLELGDSALYLCASSLSRQITGELFFGEGSRLTVL.

The chain links TRBV10-3 to TRBJ1-3; D is undetermined. This CDR3 is built from 14 residues. Trimming shortened V by 3 bases and J by 4 bases, and 10 bases separated the two germline ends. Germline CDR1 is ENHRY and CDR2 is SYGVKD. CDR3 protein: CAISDSGYGNTIYF. For the CDR3, the DNA is TGTGCCATCAGTGACTCAGGTTACGGAAACACCATATATTTT.

About this clone itself: It may be a read error: a sequence one base away is much more abundant. V usage is TRBV27 and J usage is TRBJ2-1; weak D call: TRBD1 (6 bases). This CDR3 spans 15 amino acids. The V and J ends lost 6 bases and 0 bases respectively, with 12 bases between them. Germline V gene sequence: CDR1 MNHEY, CDR2 SMNVEV (reference sequence). The CDR3, as DNA: TGTGCCAGCAGGGAACAGGGTAGCTCCTACAATGAGCAGTTCTTC. Protein sequence: CASREQGSSYNEQFF.

This chain uses TRBV10-3 with TRBJ1-1, with TRBD1 matching 10 bases. The ends lost 0 bases at V and 5 bases at J; junction bases unmatched: 9. In germline, CDR1 is ENHRY, CDR2 SYGVKD. This CDR3 comprises 17 residues. CDR3 in amino acids: CAISESRGQGSRTEAFF. As DNA, the CDR3 is TGTGCCATCAGTGAGTCGAGGGGACAGGGGTCGCGGACTGAAGCTTTCTTT.

The chain couples TRBV25-1 to TRBJ2-3, with 12 bases aligning to TRBD1. This CDR3 has 16 amino acids. The V gene's germline CDR1 is MGHDK and CDR2 SYGVNS. The ends lost 3 bases at V and 6 bases at J; junction bases unmatched: 7. CDR3 sequence (DNA): TGTGCCAGCAGTGATAACCGGGACAGGGGGCGCGATACGCAGTATTTT. It is translated as CASSDNRDRGRDTQYF.

This clone was picked up a small number of times. This chain uses TRBV28 with TRBJ2-7; D may be TRBD1 (6 bases). CDR1 is MDHEN and CDR2 is SYDVKM in the germline V gene. The CDR3 length is 12 residues. V was shortened by 6 bases and J by 6 bases, with 12 bases between the two germline ends. The CDR3: CASRKDRPEQYF. The CDR3 bases are TGTGCCAGCAGGAAAGACAGGCCCGAGCAGTACTTC.

The gene calls are TRBV5-1 and TRBJ1-1; tentatively, D is TRBD1 (6 bases). The CDR3 length is 14 residues. Germline V gene data show CDR1 as SGHRS and CDR2 as YFSETQ. V was pared by 0 bases and J by 6 bases, with 12 bases between. The DNA of the CDR3 is TGCGCCAGCAGCTTGGTAGGGTCAGGGGCTGAAGCTTTCTTT. It translates to CASSLVGSGAEAFF.

The V call is TRBV6-6, the J call TRBJ1-1, with a possible D match to TRBD1 (6 bases). The germline V gene encodes CDR1 MNHNY and CDR2 SVGAGI (reference sequence). V lost 5 bases and J lost 1, with 14 bases in between. The length of the CDR3 is 15 residues. The DNA of the CDR3 is TGTGCCAGCAGTGCGTTAGGACAGACGAACACTGAAGCTTTCTTT. Protein sequence: CASSALGQTNTEAFF.

The V and J genes are TRBV5-4 and TRBJ2-6, with D perhaps matching TRBD1 (6 bases). From germline, CDR1 is SGHNT and CDR2 YYREEE (reference sequence). Trimming took 4 bases from V and 4 from J, leaving 15 bases between them. The CDR3 is 16 residues long. The CDR3 is CASSPETGSGANVLTF. CDR3 nucleotides: TGTGCCAGCAGCCCAGAGACAGGCTCGGGGGCCAACGTCCTGACTTTC.